This T cell receptor (beta chain) was identified during a study of blood T cell repertoires in COVID-19 (dated by TCRdb to about 2020). About the investigation overall: The collaborator samples originated in the United States, Italy and Spain and spanned the acute and convalescent phases of COVID-19. The prospective study material was composed of cDNA or gDNA derived from T cells, B-cell-depleted T cells, or PBMCs. The dataset comprised deeply sampled blood TCRbeta repertoires from subjects exposed to, actively infected with, or recovered from COVID-19. The repertoires were made available in a free public database intended to serve as a resource for research on the immune response to SARS-CoV-2. The samples were drawn from two sources: the first 160 participants of the ongoing ImmuneRACE study, and 1,254 subjects contributed by 6 global collaborators. The sample metadata nearly always contained a de-identified subject ID, COVID-19 status, age in years and sex. Where available, HLA class I and class II types were obtained from metadata supplied by the sample provider rather than from assay-based typing.

TCRbeta CDR3 regions were amplified from genomic DNA using the immunoSEQ Assay, a bias-controlled multiplex PCR. Per the original workflow: Nucleated cell counts per sample were estimated from amplification of reference gene primers within the assay. Sequence reads were collapsed and filtered to measure the absolute abundance of every unique TCRbeta CDR3 rearrangement. For each sample, productive Simpson clonality was calculated by taking the square root of Simpson's diversity index across productive rearrangements. The table comes from immuneACCESS by way of TCRdb, which keeps in-frame sequences with V and J called. Part of the clones is missing from these tables; in studies checked, under half for an unresolved V gene and the rest for unknown reasons. The DNA was the basis for D and trimming; V, J and clone size are from that table. This sample gives approximately 70,000 clones in total; 90% of them show up just once. In total, the top ten clones hold 2.5% to 3% of the sample.

Worth noting for this clone: Its antigen has not been determined. Base quality data are lacking; no much larger clone is found one base away.

Each collaborating institution followed its own protocols to collect whole blood in K2EDTA tubes. For TCRbeta analysis, collaborators shipped samples as frozen whole blood, isolated PBMCs, or DNA extracted from either of those sample types. The trim is 9 bases for V and 2 bases for J, with a gap of 14 bases between the germline ends. There are 13 amino acids in the CDR3, from cysteine to phenylalanine inclusive. Here the CDR3 DNA is all that survives: 39 bases in frame from base 1. CDR1 LNHDA and CDR2 SQIVND are derived from the germline V gene (reference sequence). Broader findings and caveats from the paper: Clinical and demographic metadata were provided uncurated, with the amount varying by source and participant.

Material: peripheral blood. The receptor chain draws on TRBV19 and TRBJ2-7; 7 matching bases give a weak D call of TRBD1. The sequence was obtained from a human donor in a cohort sampled during active COVID-19. DNA sequence: TGTGCCAGCCAGGGGGGACAAACCTACGAGCAGTACTTC. It translates as CASQGGQTYEQYF.